This TCR beta chain originates from a study of T cells after yellow fever vaccination. UMIs and a universal primer site were added when TCR cDNA was made by 5'RACE template switching. MiXCR was run by TCRdb on the 5' RACE reads, yielding one entry per CDR3 protein. The sample records roughly 74,000 distinct CDR3 sequences, around 6.5% being singletons. Study-wide findings and caveats: The booster response re-showed most primary clones: over 95% CD4, about 89% CD8.

Germline CDR1 and CDR2: LGHNA and YNFKEQ. The CDR3 loop spans 19 amino acids. The V and J ends lost 1 base and 4 bases respectively, with 25 bases between them. This clonotype was counted many times. What it recognizes is unknown. This receptor was taken from a man aged 18 to 30 who received the YFV17D yellow fever vaccine. This material consisted of CD8+ T cells sorted from PBMCs, taken more than 4 days after the first yellow fever vaccination. The rearrangement joins TRBV4-2 to TRBJ1-2, with a possible D match to TRBD1 (6 bases). In DNA form, the CDR3 reads TGTGCCAGCAGCCAAGCCGGGGGCCCGACCTGGAAAGGAACCTATGGCTACACCTTC. It translates to CASSQAGGPTWKGTYGYTF.